Reported below is one TCR beta chain. Antigen: not known. V dropped 7 bases and J dropped 0 bases, with 12 bases sitting between them. The CDR3 runs to 14 residues. The germline CDR1 and CDR2 sequences are MNHNS and SASEGT. This specimen belongs to a study of cytomegalovirus exposure and HLA in healthy donors. Overall study findings and caveats: Cytomegalovirus status was reportedly diagnosed by the classifier with high specificity and sensitivity. Most observed TCR sequences were rare, whereas some public TCRs were detected in many donors.

Profiled with immunoSEQ multiplex PCR; TCRdb holds only in-frame clones, not every one. In the table there are some 170,000 clones, approximately 87% of which are singletons. This sequence originates from a woman in her thirties in good health and CMV-seronegative. The chain is built from TRBV6-1 and TRBJ1-1, with TRBD1 as a possible D gene (6 bases). The specimen sequenced was PBMCs. The CDR3 loop is CASMTGPVNTEAFF. The CDR3 coding sequence is TGTGCCAGCATGACAGGACCGGTGAACACTGAAGCTTTCTTT.